This TCR beta chain was identified during a study of blood T cell repertoires in COVID-19. In the study overall: In each case, the material was cDNA or gDNA derived from T cells, B-cell-depleted T cells, or PBMCs.

Patients of the Seattle cohort, enrolled during active infection, were followed longitudinally. Germline CDR1 and CDR2: LNHDA and SQIVND (reference sequence). CDR3 length: 15 amino acids. J was trimmed by 3 bases and V by 4 bases; bases with no gene match: 4. Original handling: Counts of nucleated cells, estimated from reference gene primer amplification, were obtained. Some clones are missing from TCRdb's copy, which holds only in-frame ones; the method was immunoSEQ multiplex PCR. V, J and clone size are those of that table, while D and trimming were read from the DNA. This sample has 65,000 to 95,000 clones, with 75% to 85% found just once. This clone has just a few counts.

The receptor's source is a man aged 60 to 69 with COVID-19, enrolled during active disease. J is TRBJ1-5 and V is TRBV19, with 9 bases fitting TRBD1. Sequencing used peripheral blood. CDR3 loop: CASSKGTGHNQPQHF. As DNA, the CDR3 is TGTGCCAGTAGTAAAGGGACAGGGCACAATCAGCCCCAGCATTTT.